This T cell receptor beta chain was profiled in a study of T cells in women clearing cervical HPV infection. Findings and limits, study-wide: CIN3+ cases had significantly higher TCR richness than controls; evenness did not differ.

Generated by immunoSEQ multiplex PCR, the TCRdb table keeps only in-frame clones and is missing some. Seen in this sample are around 30,000 clones; the ten most common clones hold 15% to 20%. Trimming stripped 3 bases from V and 4 bases from J, with 13 bases between. The length of the CDR3 is 14 residues. Germline CDR1 and CDR2: SGHAT and FQNNGV. As for this clone: Its antigen is as yet unknown. The read halts 3 residues ahead of the CDR3 end, with the missing end drawn from the germline J gene.

J is TRBJ2-7 and V is TRBV11-2, with D tentatively TRBD2 (6 bases). Sequencing used blood buffy coat. The TCR originated in a woman aged 18-70 years with a cervical HPV16 infection that either progressed to CIN3+ or cleared (not recorded which). Here the CDR3 reads CASSLAGTVYEQYF. CDR3 DNA, as far as it was read: TGTGCCAGCAGCTTGGCGGGAACCGTGTACGAG.